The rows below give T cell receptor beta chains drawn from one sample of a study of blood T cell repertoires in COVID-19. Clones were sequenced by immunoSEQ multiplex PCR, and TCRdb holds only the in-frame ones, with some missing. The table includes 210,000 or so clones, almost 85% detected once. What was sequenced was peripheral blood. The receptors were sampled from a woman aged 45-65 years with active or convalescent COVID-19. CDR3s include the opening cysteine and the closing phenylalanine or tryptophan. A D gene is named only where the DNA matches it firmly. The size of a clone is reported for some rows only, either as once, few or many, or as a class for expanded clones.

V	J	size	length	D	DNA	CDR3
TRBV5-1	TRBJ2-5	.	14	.	TGCGCCAGCAGCTTGATGGACTCCCAAGAGACCCAGTACTTC	CASSLMDSQETQYF
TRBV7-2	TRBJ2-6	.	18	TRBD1	TGTGCCAGCAGCCCGAGGGGACAGGGGGCAACTGGGGCCAACGTCCTGACTTTC	CASSPRGQGATGANVLTF
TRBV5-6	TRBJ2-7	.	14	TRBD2	TGTGCCAGCAGCTTGGGACTAGCGGGATTCGAGCAGTACTTC	CASSLGLAGFEQYF
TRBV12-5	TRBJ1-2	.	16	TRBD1	TGTGCTAGTGGTTTATTTACCGGGACAGGGCACTATGGCTACACCTTC	CASGLFTGTGHYGYTF
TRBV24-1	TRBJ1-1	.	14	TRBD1	TGTGCCACCAGTGATTGGGGACAGGGGGCTCGAGCTTTCTTT	CATSDWGQGARAFF
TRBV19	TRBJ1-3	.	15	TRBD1	TGTGCCAGTAGGATGGGGACAGCGTCGGGAAACACCATATATTTT	CASRMGTASGNTIYF
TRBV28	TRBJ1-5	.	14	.	TGTGCCTCCAAAAAAGGGGGTAGCAATCAGCCCCAGCATTTT	CASKKGGSNQPQHF
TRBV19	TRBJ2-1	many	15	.	TGTGCCAGTAGCGGGTCCGCCGGCTCCTACAATGAGCAGTTCTTC	CASSGSAGSYNEQFF
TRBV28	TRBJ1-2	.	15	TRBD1	TGTGCCAGCAGTGCAACAGGGGGGCCTAACTATGGCTACACCTTC	CASSATGGPNYGYTF
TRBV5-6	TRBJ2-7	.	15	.	TGTGCCAGCAGCTTGGGGCGGACTAACTCCTACGAGCAGTACTTC	CASSLGRTNSYEQYF
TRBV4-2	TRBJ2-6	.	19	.	TGTGCCAGCAGCCAAGTAGGGAGCAGTATCTATTCTGGGGCCAACGTCCTGACTTTC	CASSQVGSSIYSGANVLTF
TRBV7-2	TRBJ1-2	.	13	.	TGTGCCAGCGGTTTACAGGGTATCTATGGCTACACCTTC	CASGLQGIYGYTF
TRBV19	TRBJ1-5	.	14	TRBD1	TGTGCCAGTAGCTCCGGGACAGCTGATCAGCCCCAGCATTTT	CASSSGTADQPQHF
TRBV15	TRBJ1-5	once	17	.	TGTGCCACCAGCAGAGATCGTGGAAGGCAGGTGGGTCAGCCCCAGCATTTT	CATSRDRGRQVGQPQHF
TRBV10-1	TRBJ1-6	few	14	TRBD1	TGCGCCAGCAGTGAAGGGACAGGGAGTTCACCCCTCCACTTT	CASSEGTGSSPLHF
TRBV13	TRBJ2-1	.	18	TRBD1	TGTGCCAGCAGCTTAGTTGGGGGGACAGGGATAGGTTTGGATGAGCAGTTCTTC	CASSLVGGTGIGLDEQFF
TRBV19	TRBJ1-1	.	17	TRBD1	TGTGCCAGTAGCTATTTTCCGGGACAGAGGATGAACACTGAAGCTTTCTTT	CASSYFPGQRMNTEAFF
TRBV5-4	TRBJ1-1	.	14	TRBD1	TGTGCCAGCAGCCCGACAGGGAGGAACACTGAAGCTTTCTTT	CASSPTGRNTEAFF
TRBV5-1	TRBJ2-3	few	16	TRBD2	TGCGCCAGCAGCTTGGGGAGCGGGGTTAGCACAGATACGCAGTATTTT	CASSLGSGVSTDTQYF
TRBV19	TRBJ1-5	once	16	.	TGTGCCACCGGACCAGGAACAGGGAATAGCAATCAGCCCCAGCATTTT	CATGPGTGNSNQPQHF
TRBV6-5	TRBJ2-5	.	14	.	TGTGCCAGCAGCCGGGACACGGCTCAAGAGACCCAGTACTTC	CASSRDTAQETQYF
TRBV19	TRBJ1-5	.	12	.	TGTGCCAGTAGTGACAACCATCAGCCCCAGCATTTT	CASSDNHQPQHF
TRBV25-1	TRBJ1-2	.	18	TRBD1	TGTGCCAGCAGTGAATATGAAGGCCTCGGGACAGGGGGCGCCGGCTACACCTTC	CASSEYEGLGTGGAGYTF
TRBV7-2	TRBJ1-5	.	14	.	TGTGCCAGCAGCTTAGGGGGCGGCAATCAGCCCCAGCATTTT	CASSLGGGNQPQHF
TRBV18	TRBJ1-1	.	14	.	TGTGCCAGCTCACGGGGCAGATTGAACACTGAAGCTTTCTTT	CASSRGRLNTEAFF
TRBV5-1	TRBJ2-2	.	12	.	TGCGCCAGCTATCAGGATCGCGGGGAGCTGTTTTTT	CASYQDRGELFF